This is a list of T cell receptor beta chains from one sample in a study of cytomegalovirus exposure and HLA in healthy donors. Here immunoSEQ multiplex PCR was the method, and the copy in TCRdb shows in-frame clones only, minus some. The data hold about 170,000 clones, with roughly 79% observed a single time. Specimen: PBMCs. The receptors were sampled from a woman aged 45-65 years in good health and CMV-seropositive. Both conserved end residues are part of each CDR3. Each record gives: V gene, D gene, J gene, clone size, CDR3 protein, CDR3 DNA. The D gene is left open where the match is weak. Expanded clones are given a class, and other clones once, few, many or no size at all.

V: TRBV2; D: TRBD2; J: TRBJ2-1; size: .; CDR3: CASSGLAGGEQFF; DNA: TGTGCCAGCAGCGGACTAGCGGGCGGCGAGCAGTTCTTC
V: TRBV29-1; D: .; J: TRBJ2-1; size: .; CDR3: CSVARVDEQFF; DNA: TGCAGCGTTGCCAGGGTCGATGAGCAGTTCTTC
V: TRBV29-1; D: .; J: TRBJ2-5; size: .; CDR3: CSDGHLGETQYF; DNA: TGCAGCGACGGACATTTGGGAGAGACCCAGTACTTC
V: TRBV5-6; D: TRBD1; J: TRBJ2-5; size: .; CDR3: CASSPGQGQETQYF; DNA: TGTGCCAGCAGCCCAGGACAGGGACAGGAGACCCAGTACTTC
V: TRBV10-3; D: TRBD2; J: TRBJ2-7; size: .; CDR3: CAIGDPGTSNSYEQYF; DNA: TGTGCCATCGGAGACCCAGGGACTAGCAATTCCTACGAGCAGTACTTC
V: TRBV2; D: .; J: TRBJ2-7; size: .; CDR3: CAGKTGNEQYF; DNA: TGTGCCGGCAAAACAGGGAACGAGCAGTACTTC
V: TRBV6-5; D: .; J: TRBJ2-7; size: few; CDR3: CASSYSARGSYEQYF; DNA: TGTGCCAGCAGTTACTCGGCTCGTGGCTCCTACGAGCAGTACTTC
V: TRBV2; D: TRBD1; J: TRBJ1-2; size: .; CDR3: CASRTGAYGYTF; DNA: TGTGCCAGCAGGACAGGGGCATATGGCTACACCTTC
V: TRBV9; D: .; J: TRBJ1-5; size: few; CDR3: CASSVEGDSNQPQHF; DNA: TGTGCCAGCAGCGTAGAGGGGGACAGCAATCAGCCCCAGCATTTT
V: TRBV5-6; D: .; J: TRBJ1-1; size: few; CDR3: CASSLWGETEAFF; DNA: TGTGCCAGCAGCTTGTGGGGGGAAACTGAAGCTTTCTTT
V: TRBV7-3; D: TRBD2; J: TRBJ2-2; size: .; CDR3: CASSLKPGLAAGELFF; DNA: TGTGCCAGCAGCTTGAAACCGGGACTAGCCGCCGGGGAGCTGTTTTTT
V: TRBV6-4; D: .; J: TRBJ2-3; size: .; CDR3: CASSERGDTDTQYF; DNA: TGTGCCAGCAGTGAGCGGGGAGACACAGATACGCAGTATTTT
V: TRBV13; D: .; J: TRBJ2-7; size: .; CDR3: CASTIGGLQAYEQYF; DNA: TGTGCCAGCACCATTGGGGGACTGCAAGCCTACGAGCAGTACTTC
V: TRBV18; D: TRBD2; J: TRBJ2-5; size: few; CDR3: CASSGTSGASGETQYF; DNA: TGTGCCAGCTCGGGGACTAGCGGGGCTAGTGGAGAGACCCAGTACTTC
V: TRBV28; D: TRBD1; J: TRBJ1-3; size: many; CDR3: CASSSLGQSGNTIYF; DNA: TGTGCCAGCAGTTCATTGGGACAGTCTGGAAACACCATATATTTT
V: TRBV7-2; D: TRBD1; J: TRBJ2-1; size: .; CDR3: CASSYRDRGDNEQFF; DNA: TGTGCCAGCAGCTACCGGGACAGGGGGGACAATGAGCAGTTCTTC
V: TRBV5-6; D: .; J: TRBJ1-1; size: .; CDR3: CASSVDWGTLGGAEAFF; DNA: TGTGCCAGCAGCGTCGACTGGGGGACTCTCGGCGGCGCTGAAGCTTTCTTT
V: TRBV6-1; D: .; J: TRBJ2-5; size: .; CDR3: CASSESRVTQETQYF; DNA: TGTGCCAGCAGTGAATCAAGAGTTACGCAAGAGACCCAGTACTTC
V: TRBV29-1; D: TRBD1; J: TRBJ2-7; size: .; CDR3: CSVEVSGQGASEQYF; DNA: TGCAGCGTTGAGGTCTCGGGACAGGGGGCCTCCGAGCAGTACTTC
V: TRBV6-1; D: .; J: TRBJ1-5; size: .; CDR3: CASSPDSYSNQPQHF; DNA: TGTGCCAGCAGTCCCGACAGTTATAGCAATCAGCCCCAGCATTTT
V: TRBV7-9; D: .; J: TRBJ1-1; size: .; CDR3: CASSGSGSEAFF; DNA: TGTGCCAGCAGCGGGTCGGGGAGTGAAGCTTTCTTT
V: TRBV2; D: TRBD2; J: TRBJ2-1; size: .; CDR3: CASSTRTSGANEQFF; DNA: TGTGCCAGCTCAACAAGGACTAGCGGTGCCAATGAGCAGTTCTTC
V: TRBV5-1; D: TRBD2; J: TRBJ2-7; size: .; CDR3: CASSLGPRGGDVGEQYF; DNA: TGCGCCAGCAGCTTGGGACCCCGTGGGGGGGACGTCGGGGAGCAGTACTTC
V: TRBV6-1; D: .; J: TRBJ1-2; size: .; CDR3: CASSDLQALYGYTF; DNA: TGTGCCAGCAGTGACCTACAGGCCCTATATGGCTACACCTTC
V: TRBV7-2; D: TRBD2; J: TRBJ2-1; size: .; CDR3: CASSQRTSGRGEQFF; DNA: TGTGCCAGCAGCCAGCGGACTAGCGGGAGGGGTGAGCAGTTCTTC
V: TRBV28; D: .; J: TRBJ2-6; size: .; CDR3: CASSLGYFSGANALTF; DNA: TGTGCCAGCAGTTTAGGGTACTTCTCTGGGGCCAACGCCCTGACTTTC
V: TRBV18; D: .; J: TRBJ2-7; size: .; CDR3: CASSPTVYEQYF; DNA: TGTGCCAGCTCACCCACAGTTTACGAGCAGTACTTC
V: TRBV4-1; D: TRBD2; J: TRBJ2-5; size: .; CDR3: CASSQVGWSGGGTETQYF; DNA: TGCGCCAGCAGCCAAGTAGGGTGGTCGGGGGGAGGAACGGAGACCCAGTACTTC
V: TRBV5-4; D: TRBD1; J: TRBJ1-2; size: .; CDR3: CASSLGTGEYGYTF; DNA: TGTGCCAGCAGCTTGGGGACAGGGGAATATGGCTACACCTTC
V: TRBV27; D: TRBD1; J: TRBJ2-5; size: .; CDR3: CASSPTGILGETQYF; DNA: TGTGCCAGCAGTCCGACAGGGATTTTAGGAGAGACCCAGTACTTC
V: TRBV6-4; D: TRBD2; J: TRBJ2-7; size: .; CDR3: CASSALAGGSYEQYF; DNA: TGTGCCAGCAGCGCTCTAGCGGGGGGCTCCTACGAGCAGTACTTC
V: TRBV11-3; D: .; J: TRBJ1-1; size: .; CDR3: CASSLGGHTEAFF; DNA: TGTGCCAGCAGCTTAGGAGGGCACACTGAAGCTTTCTTT
V: TRBV4-3; D: .; J: TRBJ1-4; size: .; CDR3: CASSRQGREKLFF; DNA: TGCGCCAGCAGCCGCCAAGGGAGAGAAAAACTGTTTTTT
V: TRBV6-4; D: TRBD2; J: TRBJ2-1; size: .; CDR3: CASRCSGILYNEQFF; DNA: TGTGCCAGCAGGTGCAGCGGGATACTCTACAATGAGCAGTTCTTC
V: TRBV5-1; D: TRBD1; J: TRBJ1-5; size: .; CDR3: CASSLVGGGQPQHF; DNA: TGCGCCAGCAGCTTGGTAGGGGGCGGTCAGCCCCAGCATTTT
V: TRBV5-1; D: TRBD2; J: TRBJ2-5; size: .; CDR3: CASSLRSGGFETQYF; DNA: TGCGCCAGCAGCTTGCGGAGCGGGGGATTCGAGACCCAGTACTTC
V: TRBV19; D: .; J: TRBJ2-1; size: .; CDR3: CASSILTTATYNEQFF; DNA: TGTGCCAGTAGTATATTGACGACAGCCACCTACAATGAGCAGTTCTTC
V: TRBV5-4; D: TRBD2; J: TRBJ2-3; size: .; CDR3: CASSSSGSTDTQYF; DNA: TGTGCCAGCAGCTCTAGCGGGAGCACAGATACGCAGTATTTT
V: TRBV2; D: TRBD1; J: TRBJ1-1; size: .; CDR3: CASIRDRDTEAFF; DNA: TGTGCCAGCATTCGGGACAGGGACACTGAAGCTTTCTTT
V: TRBV5-5; D: TRBD1; J: TRBJ1-1; size: .; CDR3: CASSRTGLLNTEAFF; DNA: TGTGCCAGCAGCCGGACAGGACTGTTGAACACTGAAGCTTTCTTT
V: TRBV27; D: .; J: TRBJ1-6; size: .; CDR3: CASSFGGNSPLHF; DNA: TGTGCCAGCAGTTTTGGAGGAAATTCACCCCTCCACTTT
V: TRBV13; D: TRBD2; J: TRBJ2-1; size: .; CDR3: CASSSVTSEDNEQFF; DNA: TGTGCCAGCAGCTCCGTGACTAGCGAGGACAATGAGCAGTTCTTC
V: TRBV6-1; D: .; J: TRBJ1-5; size: few; CDR3: CASALIRQPQHF; DNA: TGTGCCAGCGCCCTAATACGTCAGCCCCAGCATTTT
V: TRBV12-5; D: TRBD1; J: TRBJ2-2; size: .; CDR3: CASGQLQGATGELFF; DNA: TGTGCTAGTGGCCAATTACAGGGGGCCACCGGGGAGCTGTTTTTT
V: TRBV4-3; D: .; J: TRBJ2-3; size: once; CDR3: CASSQDGGTSTDTQYF; DNA: TGCGCCAGCAGCCAAGATGGAGGGACTAGCACAGATACGCAGTATTTT
V: TRBV28; D: TRBD1; J: TRBJ2-5; size: .; CDR3: CATAPGDRGETQYF; DNA: TGTGCCACGGCGCCCGGGGACAGGGGAGAGACCCAGTACTTC
V: TRBV6-5; D: TRBD1; J: TRBJ1-1; size: .; CDR3: CASSQSGQANTEAFF; DNA: TGTGCCAGCAGTCAAAGCGGACAGGCGAACACTGAAGCTTTCTTT
V: TRBV2; D: .; J: TRBJ2-3; size: .; CDR3: CASRQRGGRTDTQYF; DNA: TGTGCCAGCCGCCAGAGGGGGGGCCGGACAGATACGCAGTATTTT
V: TRBV28; D: .; J: TRBJ1-5; size: .; CDR3: CASSLGGGNGNQPQHF; DNA: TGTGCCAGCAGTTTAGGGGGAGGGAATGGTAATCAGCCCCAGCATTTT
V: TRBV23-1; D: .; J: TRBJ2-7; size: once; CDR3: CASSPWGGFSYEQYF; DNA: TGCGCCAGCAGCCCGTGGGGGGGCTTCTCCTACGAGCAGTACTTC
V: TRBV19; D: TRBD1; J: TRBJ1-1; size: few; CDR3: CASSKEGAGTEAFF; DNA: TGTGCCAGTAGCAAGGAGGGGGCTGGCACTGAAGCTTTCTTT
V: TRBV6-1; D: .; J: TRBJ2-5; size: few; CDR3: CASSEGRYTFAGETQYF; DNA: TGTGCCAGCAGTGAGGGTCGGTACACCTTCGCGGGGGAGACCCAGTACTTC
V: TRBV7-6; D: .; J: TRBJ2-7; size: many; CDR3: CASSLGSLSSYEQYF; DNA: TGTGCCAGCAGCTTAGGGAGCCTCAGCTCCTACGAGCAGTACTTC